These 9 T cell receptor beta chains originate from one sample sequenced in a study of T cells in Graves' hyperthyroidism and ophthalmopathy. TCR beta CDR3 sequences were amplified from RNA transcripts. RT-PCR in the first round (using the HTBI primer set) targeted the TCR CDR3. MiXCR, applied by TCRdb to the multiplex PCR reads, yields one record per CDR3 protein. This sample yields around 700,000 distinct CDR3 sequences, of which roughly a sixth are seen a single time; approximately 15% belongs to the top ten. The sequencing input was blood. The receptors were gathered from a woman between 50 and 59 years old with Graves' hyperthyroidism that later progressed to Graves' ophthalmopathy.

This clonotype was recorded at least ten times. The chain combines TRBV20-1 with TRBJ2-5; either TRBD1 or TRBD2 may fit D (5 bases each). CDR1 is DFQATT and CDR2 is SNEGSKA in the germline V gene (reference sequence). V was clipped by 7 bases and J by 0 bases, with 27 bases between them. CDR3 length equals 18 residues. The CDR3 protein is CSVRGLRRTTSYQETQYF. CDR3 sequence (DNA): TGCAGTGTAAGAGGCTTGCGGAGGACAACTAGTTACCAAGAGACCCAGTACTTC.

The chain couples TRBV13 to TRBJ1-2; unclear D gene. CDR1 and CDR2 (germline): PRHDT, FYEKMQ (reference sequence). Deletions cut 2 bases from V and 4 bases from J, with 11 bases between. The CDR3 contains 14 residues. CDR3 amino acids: CASSLRSLSYGYTF. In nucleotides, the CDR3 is TGTGCCAGCAGCTTACGGTCTCTGAGCTATGGCTACACCTTC.

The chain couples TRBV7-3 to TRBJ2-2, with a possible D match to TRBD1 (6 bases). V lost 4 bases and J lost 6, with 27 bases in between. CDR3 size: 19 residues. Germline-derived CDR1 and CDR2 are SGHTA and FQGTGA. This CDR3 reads CASSSNLPGTLGVPGELFF. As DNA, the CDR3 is TGTGCCAGCAGCTCCAATCTCCCTGGGACATTGGGCGTCCCCGGGGAGCTGTTTTTT.

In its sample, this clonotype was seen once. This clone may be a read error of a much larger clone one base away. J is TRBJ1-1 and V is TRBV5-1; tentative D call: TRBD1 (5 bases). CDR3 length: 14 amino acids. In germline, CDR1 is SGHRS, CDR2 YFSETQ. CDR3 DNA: TGCGCCAGCAGCTTGGGAGGGGCTGACACTGAAGCTTCCTTT. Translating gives CASSLGGADTEASF.

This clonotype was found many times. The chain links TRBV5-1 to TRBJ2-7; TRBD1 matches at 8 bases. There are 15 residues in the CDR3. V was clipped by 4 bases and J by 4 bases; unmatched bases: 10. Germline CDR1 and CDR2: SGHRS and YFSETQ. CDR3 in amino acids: CASSASGTGFYEQYF. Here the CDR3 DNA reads TGCGCCAGCAGCGCATCCGGGACAGGTTTTTACGAGCAGTACTTC.

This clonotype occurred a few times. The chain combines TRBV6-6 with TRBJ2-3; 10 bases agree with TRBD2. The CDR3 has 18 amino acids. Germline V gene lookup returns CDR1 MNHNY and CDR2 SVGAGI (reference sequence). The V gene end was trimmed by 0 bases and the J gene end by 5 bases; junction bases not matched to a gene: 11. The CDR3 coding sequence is TGTGCCAGCAGTTACTCGATGGCAGCGGGGGGGCCGGTAGATACGCAGTATTTT. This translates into CASSYSMAAGGPVDTQYF.

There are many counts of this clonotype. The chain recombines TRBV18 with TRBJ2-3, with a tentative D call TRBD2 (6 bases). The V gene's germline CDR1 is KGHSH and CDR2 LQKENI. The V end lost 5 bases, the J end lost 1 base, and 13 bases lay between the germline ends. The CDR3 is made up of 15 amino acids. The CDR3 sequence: CASSNIRRGTDTQYF. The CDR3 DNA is TGTGCCAGCTCAAACATCCGGAGGGGCACAGATACGCAGTATTTT.

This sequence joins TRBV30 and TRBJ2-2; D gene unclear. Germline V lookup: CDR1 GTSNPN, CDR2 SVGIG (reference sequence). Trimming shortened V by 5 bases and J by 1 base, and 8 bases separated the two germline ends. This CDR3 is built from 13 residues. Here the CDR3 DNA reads TGTGCCTGGGACCGTCAGAACACCGGGGAGCTGTTTTTT. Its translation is CAWDRQNTGELFF.

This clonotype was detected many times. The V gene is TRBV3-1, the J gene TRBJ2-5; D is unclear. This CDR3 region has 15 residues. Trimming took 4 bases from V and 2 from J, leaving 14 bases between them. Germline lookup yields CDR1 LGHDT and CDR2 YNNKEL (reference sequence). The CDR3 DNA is TGTGCCAGCAGCCCCCTCAGTGCAGAACAAGAGACCCAGTACTTC. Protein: CASSPLSAEQETQYF.